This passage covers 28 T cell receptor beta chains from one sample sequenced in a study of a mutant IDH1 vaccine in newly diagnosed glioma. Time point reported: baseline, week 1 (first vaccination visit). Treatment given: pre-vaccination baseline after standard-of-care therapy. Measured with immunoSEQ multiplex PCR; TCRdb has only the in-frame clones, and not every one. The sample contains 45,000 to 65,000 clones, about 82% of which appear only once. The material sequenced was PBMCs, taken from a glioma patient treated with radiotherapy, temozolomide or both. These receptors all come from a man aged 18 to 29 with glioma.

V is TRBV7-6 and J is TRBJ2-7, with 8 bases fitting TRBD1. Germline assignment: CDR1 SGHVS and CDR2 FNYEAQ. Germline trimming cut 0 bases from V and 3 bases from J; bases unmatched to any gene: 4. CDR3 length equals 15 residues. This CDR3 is CASSLAGQGDYEQYF. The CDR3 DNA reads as TGTGCCAGCAGCTTAGCCGGACAGGGAGACTACGAGCAGTACTTC. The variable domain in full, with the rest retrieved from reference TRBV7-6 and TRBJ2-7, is GAGVSQSPRYKVTKRGQDVALRCDPISGHVSLYWYRQALGQGPEFLTYFNYEAQQDKSGLPNDRFSAERPEGSISTLTIQRTEQRDSAMYRCASSLAGQGDYEQYFGPGTRLTVT.

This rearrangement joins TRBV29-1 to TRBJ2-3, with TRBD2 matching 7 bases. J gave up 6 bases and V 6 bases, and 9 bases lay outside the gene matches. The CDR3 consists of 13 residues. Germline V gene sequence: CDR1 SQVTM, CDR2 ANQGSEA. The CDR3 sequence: CSVEGGGPDTQYF. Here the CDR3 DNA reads TGCAGCGTCGAGGGCGGGGGTCCGGATACGCAGTATTTT.

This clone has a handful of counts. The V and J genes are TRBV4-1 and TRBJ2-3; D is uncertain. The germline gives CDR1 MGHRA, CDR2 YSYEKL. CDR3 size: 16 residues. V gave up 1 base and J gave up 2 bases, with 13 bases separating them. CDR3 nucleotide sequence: TGCGCCAGCAGCCAAGTGTCGGCAGTCCCCACAGATACGCAGTATTTT. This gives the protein CASSQVSAVPTDTQYF.

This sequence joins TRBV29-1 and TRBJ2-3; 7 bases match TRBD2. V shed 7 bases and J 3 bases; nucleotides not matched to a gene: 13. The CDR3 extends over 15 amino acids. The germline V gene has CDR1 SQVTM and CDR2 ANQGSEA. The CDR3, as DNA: TGCAGCGCGGGGCGGACTAGATTCAAGACAGATACGCAGTATTTT. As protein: CSAGRTRFKTDTQYF.

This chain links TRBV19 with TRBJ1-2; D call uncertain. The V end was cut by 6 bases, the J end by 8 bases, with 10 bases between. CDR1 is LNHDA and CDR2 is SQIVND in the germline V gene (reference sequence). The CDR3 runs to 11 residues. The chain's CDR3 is CASRGNTGYTF. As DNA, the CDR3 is TGTGCCAGTAGAGGCAATACAGGCTACACCTTC.

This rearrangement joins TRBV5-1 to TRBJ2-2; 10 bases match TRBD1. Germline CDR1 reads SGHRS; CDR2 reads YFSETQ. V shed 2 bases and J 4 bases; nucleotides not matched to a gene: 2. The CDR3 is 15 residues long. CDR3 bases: TGCGCCAGCAGCTTCCGACAGGGGGCCACCGGGGAGCTGTTTTTT. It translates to CASSFRQGATGELFF.

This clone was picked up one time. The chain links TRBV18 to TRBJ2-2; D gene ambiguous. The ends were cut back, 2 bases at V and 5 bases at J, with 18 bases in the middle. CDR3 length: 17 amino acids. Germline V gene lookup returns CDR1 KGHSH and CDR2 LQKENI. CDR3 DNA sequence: TGTGCCAGCTCACCAAATTGGCTTTCCTCCCCGACCGGGGAGCTGTTTTTT. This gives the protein CASSPNWLSSPTGELFF.

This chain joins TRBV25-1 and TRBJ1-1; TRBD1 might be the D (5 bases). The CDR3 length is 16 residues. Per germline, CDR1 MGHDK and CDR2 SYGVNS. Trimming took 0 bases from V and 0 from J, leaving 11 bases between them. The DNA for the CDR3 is TGTGCCAGCAGTGAATATTACACAGGATTGAACACTGAAGCTTTCTTT. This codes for CASSEYYTGLNTEAFF.

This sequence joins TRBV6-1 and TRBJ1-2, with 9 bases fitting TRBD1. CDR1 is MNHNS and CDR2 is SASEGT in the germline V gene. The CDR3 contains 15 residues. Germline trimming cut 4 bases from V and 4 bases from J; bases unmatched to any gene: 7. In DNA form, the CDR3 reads TGTGCCAGCAGTGTGTTGGACAGGGGTTTCTATGGCTACACCTTC. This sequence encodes CASSVLDRGFYGYTF.

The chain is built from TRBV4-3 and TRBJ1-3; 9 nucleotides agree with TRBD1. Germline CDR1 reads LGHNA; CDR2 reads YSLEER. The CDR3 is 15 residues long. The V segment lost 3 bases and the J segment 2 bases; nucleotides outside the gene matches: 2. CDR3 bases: TGCGCCAGCAGCCACGGACAGGGGACTGGAAACACCATATATTTT. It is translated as CASSHGQGTGNTIYF.

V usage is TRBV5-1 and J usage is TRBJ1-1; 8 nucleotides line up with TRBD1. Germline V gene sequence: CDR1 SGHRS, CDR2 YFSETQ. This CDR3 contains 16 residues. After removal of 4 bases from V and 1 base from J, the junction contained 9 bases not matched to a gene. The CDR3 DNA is TGCGCCAGCAGCATTCTGGCAGGGGGCGCGAACACTGAAGCTTTCTTT. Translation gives CASSILAGGANTEAFF.

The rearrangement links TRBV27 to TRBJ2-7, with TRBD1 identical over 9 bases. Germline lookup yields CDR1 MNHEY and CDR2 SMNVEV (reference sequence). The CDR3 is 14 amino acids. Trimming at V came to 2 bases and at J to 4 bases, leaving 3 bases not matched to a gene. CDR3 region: CASSLGTGIYEQYF. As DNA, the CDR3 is TGTGCCAGCAGTTTAGGGACAGGGATATACGAGCAGTACTTC.

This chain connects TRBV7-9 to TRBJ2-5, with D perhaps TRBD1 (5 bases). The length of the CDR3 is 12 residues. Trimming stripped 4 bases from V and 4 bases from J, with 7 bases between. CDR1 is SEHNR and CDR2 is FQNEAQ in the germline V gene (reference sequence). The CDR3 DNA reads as TGTGCCAGCAGCTCAGGGCGAGAGACCCAGTACTTC. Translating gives CASSSGRETQYF.

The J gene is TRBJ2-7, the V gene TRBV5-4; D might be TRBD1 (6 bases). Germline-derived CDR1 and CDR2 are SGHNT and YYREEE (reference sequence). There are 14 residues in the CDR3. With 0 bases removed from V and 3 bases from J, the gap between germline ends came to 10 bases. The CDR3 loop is CASSLGQDFYEQYF. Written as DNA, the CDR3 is TGTGCCAGCAGCTTGGGACAGGACTTCTACGAGCAGTACTTC.

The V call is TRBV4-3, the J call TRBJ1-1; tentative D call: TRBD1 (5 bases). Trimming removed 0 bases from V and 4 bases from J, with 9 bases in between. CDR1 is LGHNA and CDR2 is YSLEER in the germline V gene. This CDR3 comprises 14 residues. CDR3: CASSQEGGSTEAFF. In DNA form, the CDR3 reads TGCGCCAGCAGCCAAGAGGGGGGGAGCACTGAAGCTTTCTTT.

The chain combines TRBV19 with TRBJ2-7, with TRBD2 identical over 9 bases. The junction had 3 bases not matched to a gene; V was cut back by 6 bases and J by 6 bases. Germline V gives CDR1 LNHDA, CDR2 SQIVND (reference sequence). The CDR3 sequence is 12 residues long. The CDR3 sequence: CASSASGIEQYF. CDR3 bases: TGTGCCAGTAGCGCTAGCGGGATCGAGCAGTACTTC.

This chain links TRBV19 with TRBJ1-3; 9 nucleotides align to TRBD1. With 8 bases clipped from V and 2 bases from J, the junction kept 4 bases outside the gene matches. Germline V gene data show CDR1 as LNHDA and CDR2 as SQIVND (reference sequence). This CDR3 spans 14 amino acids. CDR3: CASGDRAAGNTIYF. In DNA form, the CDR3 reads TGTGCCAGTGGGGACAGGGCTGCTGGAAACACCATATATTTT. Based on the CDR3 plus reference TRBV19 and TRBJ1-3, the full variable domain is DGGITQSPKYLFRKEGQNVTLSCEQNLNHDAMYWYRQDPGQGLRLIYYSQIVNDFQKGDIAEGYSVSREKKESFPLTVTSAQKNPTAFYLCASGDRAAGNTIYFGEGSWLTVV.

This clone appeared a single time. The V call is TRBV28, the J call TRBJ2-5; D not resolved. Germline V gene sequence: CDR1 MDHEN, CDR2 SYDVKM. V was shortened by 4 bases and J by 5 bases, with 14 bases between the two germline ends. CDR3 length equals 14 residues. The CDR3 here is CASSSLARGETQYF. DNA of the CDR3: TGTGCCAGCAGTTCCTTGGCCCGTGGGGAGACCCAGTACTTC.

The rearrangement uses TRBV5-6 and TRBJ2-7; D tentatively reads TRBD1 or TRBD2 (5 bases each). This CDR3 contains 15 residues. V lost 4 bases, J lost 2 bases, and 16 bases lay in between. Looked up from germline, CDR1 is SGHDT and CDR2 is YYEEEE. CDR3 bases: TGTGCCAGCAGCCTCGGGACGTATGGGACCTACGAGCAGTACTTC. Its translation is CASSLGTYGTYEQYF. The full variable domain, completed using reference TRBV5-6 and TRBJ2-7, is DAGVTQSPTHLIKTRGQQVTLRCSPKSGHDTVSWYQQALGQGPQFIFQYYEEEERQRGNFPDRFSGHQFPNYSSELNVNALLLGDSALYLCASSLGTYGTYEQYFGPGTRLTVT.

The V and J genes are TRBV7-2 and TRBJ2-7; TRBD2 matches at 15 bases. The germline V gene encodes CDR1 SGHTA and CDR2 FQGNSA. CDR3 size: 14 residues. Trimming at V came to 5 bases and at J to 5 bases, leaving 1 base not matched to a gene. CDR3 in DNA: TGTGCCAGCAGCCGGACTAGCGGGAGGGACGAGCAGTACTTC. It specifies CASSRTSGRDEQYF.

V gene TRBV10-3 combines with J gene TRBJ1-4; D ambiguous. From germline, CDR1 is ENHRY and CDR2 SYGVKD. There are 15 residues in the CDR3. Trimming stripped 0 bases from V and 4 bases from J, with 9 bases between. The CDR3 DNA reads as TGTGCCATCAGTGAGTCGGACTCCAGTAATGAAAAACTGTTTTTT. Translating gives CAISESDSSNEKLFF.

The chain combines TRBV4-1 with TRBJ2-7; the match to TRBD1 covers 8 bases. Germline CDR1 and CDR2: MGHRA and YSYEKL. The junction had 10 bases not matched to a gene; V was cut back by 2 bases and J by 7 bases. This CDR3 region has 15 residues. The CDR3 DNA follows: TGCGCCAGCAGCCAATGGGCAGGGGGCGCGGGGGAGCAGTACTTC. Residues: CASSQWAGGAGEQYF.

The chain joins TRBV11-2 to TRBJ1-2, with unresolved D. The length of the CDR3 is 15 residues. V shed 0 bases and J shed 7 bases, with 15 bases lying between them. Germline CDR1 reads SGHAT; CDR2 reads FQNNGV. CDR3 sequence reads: CASSLDRNQRSGYTF. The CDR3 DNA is TGTGCCAGCAGCTTAGACAGAAACCAGAGAAGTGGCTACACCTTC.

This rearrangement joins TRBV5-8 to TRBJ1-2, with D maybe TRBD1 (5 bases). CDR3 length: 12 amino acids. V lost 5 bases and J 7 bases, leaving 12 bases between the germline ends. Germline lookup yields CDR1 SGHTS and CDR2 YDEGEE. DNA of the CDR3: TGTGCCAGCAGGCACAGGACCCCTGGCTACACCTTC. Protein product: CASRHRTPGYTF. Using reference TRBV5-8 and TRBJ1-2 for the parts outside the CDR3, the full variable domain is EAGVTQSPTHLIKTRGQQATLRCSPISGHTSVYWYQQALGLGLQFLLWYDEGEERNRGNFPPRFSGRQFPNYSSELNVNALELEDSALYLCASRHRTPGYTFGSGTRLTVV.

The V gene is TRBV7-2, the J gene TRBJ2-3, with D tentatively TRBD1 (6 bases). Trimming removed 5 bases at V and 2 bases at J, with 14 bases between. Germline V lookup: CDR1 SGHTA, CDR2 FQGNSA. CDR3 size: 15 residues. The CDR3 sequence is CASSPGRGPTDTQYF. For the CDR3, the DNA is TGTGCCAGCAGCCCAGGCAGGGGCCCCACAGATACGCAGTATTTT.

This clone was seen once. The CDR3 DNA is TGTGCCAGCAGCCGTTTGGGGACTAGCGGGAATGAGCAGTTCTTC. Translated: CASSRLGTSGNEQFF. The J gene is TRBJ2-1, the V gene TRBV14, with 12 bases lining up with TRBD2. The junction had 5 bases not matched to a gene; V was cut back by 4 bases and J by 7 bases. Per germline, CDR1 SGHDN and CDR2 FVKESK. This CDR3 has 15 amino acids.

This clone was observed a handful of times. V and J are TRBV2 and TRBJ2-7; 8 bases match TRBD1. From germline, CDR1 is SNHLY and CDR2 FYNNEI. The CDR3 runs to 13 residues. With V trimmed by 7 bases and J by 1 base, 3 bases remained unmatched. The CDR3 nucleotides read TGTGCCAGCACGACAGGGGTATCCTACGAGCAGTACTTC. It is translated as CASTTGVSYEQYF.

In DNA, the CDR3 is TGTGCCAGCAGTCCCCCCGGGACAGGGCTTTATAACGGGGAGCTGTTTTTT. This codes for CASSPPGTGLYNGELFF. The chain recombines TRBV27 with TRBJ2-2, with 9 bases that match TRBD1. This CDR3 has 17 residues. The germline V gene encodes CDR1 MNHEY and CDR2 SMNVEV (reference sequence). Germline trimming cut 5 bases from V and 7 bases from J; bases unmatched to any gene: 14.